This T cell receptor beta chain was captured by sequencing in a study of a mutant IDH1 vaccine in newly diagnosed glioma. Overall study: Those enrolled had earlier been treated with radiotherapy, temozolomide, or both, mostly both. Study-wide results and caveats: Among patients, 93.3% showed immune responses induced by the vaccine. Pseudoprogression seemed unlinked to shifts in top peripheral T cell clonotypes.

With respect to this clone: The antigen remains undetermined.

Only in-frame clones appear in the TCRdb table, and some are missing; sequencing was by immunoSEQ multiplex PCR. The profile shows over 45,000 clones, about 91% of them singletons. The time point was: baseline, week 1 (first vaccination visit). Specified treatment: pre-vaccination baseline after standard-of-care therapy. Donors harbored newly found WHO grade 3 or 4 IDH1-mutant, ATRX-lost astrocytomas. The CDR3 extends over 14 amino acids. Germline values: CDR1 SGHNT, CDR2 YYREEE (reference sequence). The ends were cut back, 0 bases at V and 5 bases at J, with 11 bases in the middle. Specimen: PBMCs, collected from a glioma patient treated with radiotherapy, temozolomide or both. The chain is built from TRBV5-4 and TRBJ1-1; D might be TRBD1 (5 bases). This TCR was recovered from a man in his fifties or sixties with glioma. Here the CDR3 DNA reads TGTGCCAGCAGCTTGGCCAAACGGGGGACTGAAGCTTTCTTT. Its translation: CASSLAKRGTEAFF.